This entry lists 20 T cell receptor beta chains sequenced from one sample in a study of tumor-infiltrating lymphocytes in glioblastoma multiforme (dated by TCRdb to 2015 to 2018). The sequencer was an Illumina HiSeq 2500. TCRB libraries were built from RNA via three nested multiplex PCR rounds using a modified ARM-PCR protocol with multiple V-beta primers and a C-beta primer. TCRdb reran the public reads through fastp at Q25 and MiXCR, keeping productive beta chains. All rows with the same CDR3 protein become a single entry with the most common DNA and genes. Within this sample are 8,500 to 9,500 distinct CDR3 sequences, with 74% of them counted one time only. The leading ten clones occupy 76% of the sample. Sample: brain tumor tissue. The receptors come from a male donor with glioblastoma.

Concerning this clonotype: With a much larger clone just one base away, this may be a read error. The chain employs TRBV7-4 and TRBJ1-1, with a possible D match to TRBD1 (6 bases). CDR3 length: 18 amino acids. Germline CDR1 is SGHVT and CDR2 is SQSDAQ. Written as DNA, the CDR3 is TGTACCAGCAGCCAAGGAGCCGTCAGGGGCCCGGGTGGCACTGAAGCTTTCTTT. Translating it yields CTSSQGAVRGPGGTEAFF.

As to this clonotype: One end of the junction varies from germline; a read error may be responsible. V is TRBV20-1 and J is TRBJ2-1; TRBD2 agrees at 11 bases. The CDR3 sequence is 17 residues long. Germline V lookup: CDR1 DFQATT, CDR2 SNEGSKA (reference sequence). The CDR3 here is CSAPDYTSGSTYNKQFF. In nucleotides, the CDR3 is TGCAGTGCTCCAGACTATACTAGCGGGAGTACCTACAATAAGCAGTTCTTC.

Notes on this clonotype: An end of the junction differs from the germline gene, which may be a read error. For the CDR3, the DNA is TGCAGCGCTAACGATAAGGGTTACGAGCAGTACTTC. Its translation: CSANDKGYEQYF. The J gene is TRBJ2-7, the V gene TRBV20-1, with D unresolved. The CDR3 length is 12 residues. Germline assignment: CDR1 DFQATT and CDR2 SNEGSKA (reference sequence).

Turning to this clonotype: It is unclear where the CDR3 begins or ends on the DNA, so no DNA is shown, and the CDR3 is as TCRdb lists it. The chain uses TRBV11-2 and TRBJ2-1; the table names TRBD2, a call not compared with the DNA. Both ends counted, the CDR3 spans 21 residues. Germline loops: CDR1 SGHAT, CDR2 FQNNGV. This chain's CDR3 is CASSLYICSARDEAGLYEQFF.

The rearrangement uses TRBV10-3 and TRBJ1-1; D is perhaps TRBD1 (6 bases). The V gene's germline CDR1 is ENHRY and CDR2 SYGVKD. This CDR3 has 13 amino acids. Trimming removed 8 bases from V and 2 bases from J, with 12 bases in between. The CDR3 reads CAIWGRGNTEAFF. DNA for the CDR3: TGTGCCATCTGGGGCAGGGGTAACACTGAAGCTTTCTTT.

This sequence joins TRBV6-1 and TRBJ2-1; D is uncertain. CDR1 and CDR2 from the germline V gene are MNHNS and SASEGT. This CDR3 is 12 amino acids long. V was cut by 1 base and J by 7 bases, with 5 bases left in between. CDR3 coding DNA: TGTGCCAGCAGTGAAGGAGGTAATGAGCAGTTCTTC. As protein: CASSEGGNEQFF.

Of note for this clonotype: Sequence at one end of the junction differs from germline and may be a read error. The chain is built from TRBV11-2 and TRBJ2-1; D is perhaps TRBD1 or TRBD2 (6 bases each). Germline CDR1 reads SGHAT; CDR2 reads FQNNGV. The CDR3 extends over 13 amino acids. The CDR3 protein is CASSLDRGTEHFF. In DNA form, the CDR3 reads TGTGCTAGCAGCCTAGATAGGGGGACTGAGCATTTCTTC.

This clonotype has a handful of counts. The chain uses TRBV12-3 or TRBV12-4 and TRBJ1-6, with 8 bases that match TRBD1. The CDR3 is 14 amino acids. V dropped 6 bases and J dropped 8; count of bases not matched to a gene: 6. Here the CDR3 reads CASRRTGRDSPLHF. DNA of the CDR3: TGTGCCAGCAGACGGACAGGGAGGGATTCACCCCTCCACTTT.

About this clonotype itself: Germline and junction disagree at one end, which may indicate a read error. CDR3 loop: CSASTSLDTKAFF. DNA of the CDR3: TGCAGTGCTAGCACCAGCCTTGACACTAAAGCTTTCTTT. The gene calls are TRBV20-1 and TRBJ1-1, with D unresolved. CDR1 and CDR2 from the germline V gene are DFQATT and SNEGSKA (reference sequence). This CDR3 has 13 residues.

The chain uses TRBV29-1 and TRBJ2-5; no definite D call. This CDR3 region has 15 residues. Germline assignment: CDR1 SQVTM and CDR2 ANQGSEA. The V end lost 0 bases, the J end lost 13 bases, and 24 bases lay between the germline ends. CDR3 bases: TGCAGCGTTGAAGAGCACAGCAGCCACCAAGAGACCGCGTACTTC. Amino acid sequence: CSVEEHSSHQETAYF.

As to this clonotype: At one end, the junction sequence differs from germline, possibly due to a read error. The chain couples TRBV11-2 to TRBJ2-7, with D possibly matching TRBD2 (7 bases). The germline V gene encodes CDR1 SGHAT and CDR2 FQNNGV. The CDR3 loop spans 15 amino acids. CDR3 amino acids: CAGSFGGLRSYEQYF. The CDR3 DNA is TGTGCCGGCAGCTTCGGGGGGCTACGGTCCTACGAGCAGTACTTC.

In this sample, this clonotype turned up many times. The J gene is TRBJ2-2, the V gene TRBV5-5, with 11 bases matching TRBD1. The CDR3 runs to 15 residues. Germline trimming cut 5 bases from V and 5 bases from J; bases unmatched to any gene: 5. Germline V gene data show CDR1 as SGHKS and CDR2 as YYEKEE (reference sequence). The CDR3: CASRRTGGYTGELFF. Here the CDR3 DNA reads TGTGCCAGCAGGCGGACAGGGGGCTATACCGGGGAGCTGTTTTTT.

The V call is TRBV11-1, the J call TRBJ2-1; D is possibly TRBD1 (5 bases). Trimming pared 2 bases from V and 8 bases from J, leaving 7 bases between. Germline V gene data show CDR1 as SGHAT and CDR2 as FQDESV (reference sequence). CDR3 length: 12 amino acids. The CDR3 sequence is CASSLRGHEQFF. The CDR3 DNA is TGTGCCAGCAGCTTAAGGGGTCATGAGCAGTTCTTC.

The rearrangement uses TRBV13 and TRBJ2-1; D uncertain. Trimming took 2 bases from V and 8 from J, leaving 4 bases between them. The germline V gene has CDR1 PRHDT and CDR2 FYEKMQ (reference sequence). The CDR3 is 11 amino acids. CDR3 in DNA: TGTGCCAGCAGCTTAAGTGATGAGCAGTTCTTC. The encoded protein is CASSLSDEQFF. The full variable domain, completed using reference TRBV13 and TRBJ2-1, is AAGVIQSPRHLIKEKRETATLKCYPIPRHDTVYWYQQGPGQDPQFLISFYEKMQSDKGSIPDRFSAQQFSDYHSELNMSSLELGDSALYFCASSLSDEQFFGPGTRLTVL.

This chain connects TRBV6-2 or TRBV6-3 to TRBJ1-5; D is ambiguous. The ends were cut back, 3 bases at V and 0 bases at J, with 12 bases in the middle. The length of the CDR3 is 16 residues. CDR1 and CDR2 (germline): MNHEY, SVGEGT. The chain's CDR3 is CASSYASGFSNQPQHF. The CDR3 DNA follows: TGTGCCAGCAGTTATGCCTCCGGGTTTAGCAATCAGCCCCAGCATTTT.

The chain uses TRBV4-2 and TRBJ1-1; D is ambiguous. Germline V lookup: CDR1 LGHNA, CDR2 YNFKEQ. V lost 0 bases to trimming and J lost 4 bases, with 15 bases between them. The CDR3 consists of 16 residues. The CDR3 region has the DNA TGTGCCAGCAGCCAAGAGTCTGGAGCACGGGGCACTGAAGCTTTCTTT. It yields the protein CASSQESGARGTEAFF.

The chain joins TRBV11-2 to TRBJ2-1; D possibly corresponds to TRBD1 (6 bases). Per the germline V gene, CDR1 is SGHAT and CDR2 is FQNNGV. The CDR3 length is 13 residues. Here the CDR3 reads CVGSLDRGNEQFF. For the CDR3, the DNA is TGTGTAGGCAGCTTAGATAGGGGGAACGAGCAGTTCTTC.

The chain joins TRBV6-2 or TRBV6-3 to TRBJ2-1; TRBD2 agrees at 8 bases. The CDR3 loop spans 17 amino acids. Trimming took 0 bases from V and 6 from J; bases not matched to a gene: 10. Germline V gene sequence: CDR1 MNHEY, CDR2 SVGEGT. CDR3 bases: TGTGCCAGCAGTTACTCAGGGACTAGTGGGATTTTCAATGAGCAGTTCTTC. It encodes CASSYSGTSGIFNEQFF.

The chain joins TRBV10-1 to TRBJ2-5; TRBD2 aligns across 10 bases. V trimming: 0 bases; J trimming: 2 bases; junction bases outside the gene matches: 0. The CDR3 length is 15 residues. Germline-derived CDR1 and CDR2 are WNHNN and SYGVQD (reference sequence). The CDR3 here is CASSESSGGQETQYF. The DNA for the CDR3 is TGCGCCAGCAGTGAGTCTAGCGGGGGGCAAGAGACCCAGTACTTC.

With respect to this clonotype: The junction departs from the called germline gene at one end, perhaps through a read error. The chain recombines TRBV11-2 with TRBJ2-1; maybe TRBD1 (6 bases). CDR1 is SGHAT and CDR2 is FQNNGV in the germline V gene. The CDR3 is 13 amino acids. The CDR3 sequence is CASSSDRGNEQHF. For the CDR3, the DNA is TGTGCTAGCAGCTCAGATAGGGGGAATGAGCAGCACTTC.